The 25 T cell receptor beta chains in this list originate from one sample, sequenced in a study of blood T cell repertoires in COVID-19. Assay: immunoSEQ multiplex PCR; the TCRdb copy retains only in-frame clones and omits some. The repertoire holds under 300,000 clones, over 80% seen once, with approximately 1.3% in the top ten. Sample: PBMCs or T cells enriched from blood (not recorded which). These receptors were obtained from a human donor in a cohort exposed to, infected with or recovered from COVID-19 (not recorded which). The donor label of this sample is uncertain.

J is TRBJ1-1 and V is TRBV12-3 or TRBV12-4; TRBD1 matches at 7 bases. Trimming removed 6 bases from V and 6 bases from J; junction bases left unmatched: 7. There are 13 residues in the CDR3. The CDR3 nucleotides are TGTGCCAGCAGCTCGACAGGGATCGCTGAAGCTTTCTTT. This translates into CASSSTGIAEAFF.

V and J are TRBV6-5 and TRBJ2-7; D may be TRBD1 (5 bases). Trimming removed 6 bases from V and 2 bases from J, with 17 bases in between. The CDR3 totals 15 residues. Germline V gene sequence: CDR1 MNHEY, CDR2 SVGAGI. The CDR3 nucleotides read TGTGCCAGCAGGGCGCAGGGATTAACAACCTACGAGCAGTACTTC. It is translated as CASRAQGLTTYEQYF.

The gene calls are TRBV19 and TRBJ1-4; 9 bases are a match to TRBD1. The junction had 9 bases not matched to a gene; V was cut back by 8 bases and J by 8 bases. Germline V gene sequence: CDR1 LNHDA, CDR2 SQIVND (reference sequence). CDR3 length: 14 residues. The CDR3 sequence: CASSEDRGVEKLFF. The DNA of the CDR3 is TGTGCCAGTTCTGAAGACAGGGGGGTGGAAAAACTGTTTTTT.

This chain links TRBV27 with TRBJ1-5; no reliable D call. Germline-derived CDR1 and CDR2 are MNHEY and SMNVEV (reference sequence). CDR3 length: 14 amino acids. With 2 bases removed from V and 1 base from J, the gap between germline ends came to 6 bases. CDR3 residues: CASSLHTSNQPQHF. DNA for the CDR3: TGTGCCAGCAGTTTACACACGAGCAATCAGCCCCAGCATTTT.

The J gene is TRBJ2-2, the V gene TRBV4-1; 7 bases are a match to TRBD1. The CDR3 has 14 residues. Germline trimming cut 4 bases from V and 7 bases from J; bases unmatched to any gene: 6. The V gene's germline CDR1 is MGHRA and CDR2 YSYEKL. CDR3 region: CASSPDRVYGELFF. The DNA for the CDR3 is TGCGCCAGCAGCCCAGACAGGGTGTACGGGGAGCTGTTTTTT.

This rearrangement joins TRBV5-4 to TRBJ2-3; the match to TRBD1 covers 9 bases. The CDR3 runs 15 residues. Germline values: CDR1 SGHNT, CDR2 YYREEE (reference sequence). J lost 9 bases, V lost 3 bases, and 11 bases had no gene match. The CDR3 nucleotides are TGTGCCAGCAGCTCGGAGGACAGGGGAGCAGGGACGCAGTATTTT. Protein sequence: CASSSEDRGAGTQYF.

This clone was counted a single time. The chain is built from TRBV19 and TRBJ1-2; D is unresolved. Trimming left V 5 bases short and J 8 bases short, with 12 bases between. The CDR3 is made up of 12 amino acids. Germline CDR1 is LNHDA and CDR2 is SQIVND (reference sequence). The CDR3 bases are TGTGCCAGTAGTTCCGGGGTGGCAGGCTACACCTTC. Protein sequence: CASSSGVAGYTF.

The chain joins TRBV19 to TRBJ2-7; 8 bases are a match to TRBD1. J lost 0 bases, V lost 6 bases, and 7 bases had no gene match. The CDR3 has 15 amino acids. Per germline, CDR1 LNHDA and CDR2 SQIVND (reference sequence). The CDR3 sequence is CASRKVQGDSYEQYF. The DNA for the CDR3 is TGTGCCAGTAGAAAGGTACAGGGGGACTCCTACGAGCAGTACTTC.

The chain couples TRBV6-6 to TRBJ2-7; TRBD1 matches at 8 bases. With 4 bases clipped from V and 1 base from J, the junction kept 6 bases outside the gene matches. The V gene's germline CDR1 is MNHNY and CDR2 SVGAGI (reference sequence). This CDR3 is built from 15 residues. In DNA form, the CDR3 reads TGTGCCAGCAGTTTTCTAGGACAGGGATCCTACGAGCAGTACTTC. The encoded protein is CASSFLGQGSYEQYF.

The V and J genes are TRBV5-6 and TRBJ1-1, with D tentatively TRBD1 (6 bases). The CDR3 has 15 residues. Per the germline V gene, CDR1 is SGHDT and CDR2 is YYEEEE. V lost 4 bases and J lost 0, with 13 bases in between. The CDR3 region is CASSPLRGLNTEAFF. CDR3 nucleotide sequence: TGTGCCAGCAGCCCGCTCAGGGGATTGAACACTGAAGCTTTCTTT.

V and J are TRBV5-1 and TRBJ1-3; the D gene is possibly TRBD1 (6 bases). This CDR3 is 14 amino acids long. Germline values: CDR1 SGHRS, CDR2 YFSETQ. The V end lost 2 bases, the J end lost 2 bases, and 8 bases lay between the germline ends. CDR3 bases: TGCGCCAGCAGCTTAACAGGGACTGGAAACACCATATATTTT. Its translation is CASSLTGTGNTIYF. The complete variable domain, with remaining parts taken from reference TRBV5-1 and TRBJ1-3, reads KAGVTQTPRYLIKTRGQQVTLSCSPISGHRSVSWYQQTPGQGLQFLFEYFSETQRNKGNFPGRFSGRQFSNSRSEMNVSTLELGDSALYLCASSLTGTGNTIYFGEGSWLTVV.

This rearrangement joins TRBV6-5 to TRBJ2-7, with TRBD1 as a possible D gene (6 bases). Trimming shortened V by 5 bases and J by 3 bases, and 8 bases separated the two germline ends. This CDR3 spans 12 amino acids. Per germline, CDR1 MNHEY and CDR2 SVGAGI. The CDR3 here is CASSTQGYEQYF. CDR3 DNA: TGTGCCAGCAGTACACAGGGCTACGAGCAGTACTTC.

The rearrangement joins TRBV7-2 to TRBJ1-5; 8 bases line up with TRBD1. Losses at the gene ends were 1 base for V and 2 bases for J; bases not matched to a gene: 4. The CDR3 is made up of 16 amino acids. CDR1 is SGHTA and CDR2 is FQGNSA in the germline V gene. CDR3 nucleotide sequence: TGTGCCAGCAGCTTAGACAGGGGGGGAGGCAATCAGCCCCAGCATTTT. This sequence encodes CASSLDRGGGNQPQHF. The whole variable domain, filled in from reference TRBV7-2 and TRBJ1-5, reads GAGVSQSPSNKVTEKGKDVELRCDPISGHTALYWYRQSLGQGLEFLIYFQGNSAPDKSGLPSDRFSAERTGGSVSTLTIQRTQQEDSAVYLCASSLDRGGGNQPQHFGDGTRLSIL.

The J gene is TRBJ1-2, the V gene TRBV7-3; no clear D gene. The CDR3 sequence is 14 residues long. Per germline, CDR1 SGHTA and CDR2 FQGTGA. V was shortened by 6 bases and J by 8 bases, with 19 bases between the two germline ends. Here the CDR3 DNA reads TGTGCCAGCAGACCGTTACTCTCGGGTGGCGGCTACACCTTC. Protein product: CASRPLLSGGGYTF.

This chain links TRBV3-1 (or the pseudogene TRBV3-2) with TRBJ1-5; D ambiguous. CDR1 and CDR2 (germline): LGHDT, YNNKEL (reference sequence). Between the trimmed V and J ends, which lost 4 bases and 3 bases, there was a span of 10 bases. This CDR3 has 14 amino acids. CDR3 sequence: CASSLGLINQPQHF. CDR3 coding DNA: TGTGCCAGCAGCCTAGGACTTATCAATCAGCCCCAGCATTTT.

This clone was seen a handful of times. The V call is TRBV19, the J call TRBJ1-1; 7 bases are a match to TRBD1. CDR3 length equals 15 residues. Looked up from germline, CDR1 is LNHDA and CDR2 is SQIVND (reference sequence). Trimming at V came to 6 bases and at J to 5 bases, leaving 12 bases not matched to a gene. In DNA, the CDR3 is TGTGCCAGTAGAAAATCCTTCACAGGGGTAACTGAAGCTTTCTTT. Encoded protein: CASRKSFTGVTEAFF.

In DNA form, the CDR3 reads TGTGCCAGCAGTGGACAGACCTACACTGAAGCTTTCTTT. It encodes CASSGQTYTEAFF. This chain links TRBV12-3 or TRBV12-4 with TRBJ1-1, with TRBD1 as a possible D gene (6 bases). Trimming removed 5 bases at V and 3 bases at J, with 10 bases between. CDR3 length: 13 residues.

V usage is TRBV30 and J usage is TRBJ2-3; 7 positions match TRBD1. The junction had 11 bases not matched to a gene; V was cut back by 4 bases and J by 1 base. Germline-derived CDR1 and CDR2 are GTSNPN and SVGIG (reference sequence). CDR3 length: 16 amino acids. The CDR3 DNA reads TGTGCCTGGAAGGGGAAGACAGGGAGTCGCACAGATACGCAGTATTTT. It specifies CAWKGKTGSRTDTQYF.

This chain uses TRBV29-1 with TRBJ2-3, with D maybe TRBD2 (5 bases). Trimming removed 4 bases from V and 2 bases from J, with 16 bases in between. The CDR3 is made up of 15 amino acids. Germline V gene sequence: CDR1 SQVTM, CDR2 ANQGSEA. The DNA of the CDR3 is TGCAGCGTTGCCTTCGTCGGCCGGGACACAGATACGCAGTATTTT. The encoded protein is CSVAFVGRDTDTQYF.

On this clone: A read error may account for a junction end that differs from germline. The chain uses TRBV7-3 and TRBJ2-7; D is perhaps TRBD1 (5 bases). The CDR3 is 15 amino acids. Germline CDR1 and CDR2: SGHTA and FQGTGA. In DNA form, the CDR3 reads TGTGCCAGCAGCTTAAGGAAGGGGTCCATCCCCCCCCAGGGCTTC. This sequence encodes CASSLRKGSIPPQGF.

The CDR3 region is CASSERREVDEQYF. The CDR3 DNA is TGTGCCAGCAGTGAACGGAGAGAGGTAGACGAGCAGTACTTC. The rearrangement joins TRBV6-1 to TRBJ2-7; no firm D call. The CDR3 extends over 14 amino acids. Trimming removed 2 bases from V and 5 bases from J, with 13 bases in between. Germline V lookup: CDR1 MNHNS, CDR2 SASEGT.

Here the CDR3 DNA reads TGTGCCAGCAGCTTATTAGTGACAGGGTCGTTTGAGACCCAGTACTTC. It is translated as CASSLLVTGSFETQYF. V usage is TRBV7-9 and J usage is TRBJ2-5; 7 positions agree with TRBD1. This CDR3 region has 16 residues. Germline lookup yields CDR1 SEHNR and CDR2 FQNEAQ (reference sequence). V dropped 2 bases and J dropped 5; count of bases not matched to a gene: 11.

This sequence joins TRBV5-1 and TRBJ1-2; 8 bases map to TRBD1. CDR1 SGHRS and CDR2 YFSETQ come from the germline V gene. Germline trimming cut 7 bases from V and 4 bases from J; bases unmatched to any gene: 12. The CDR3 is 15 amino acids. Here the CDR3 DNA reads TGCGCCAGCGGACAGGGAGAGTCCGGTCTCTATGGCTACACCTTC. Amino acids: CASGQGESGLYGYTF.

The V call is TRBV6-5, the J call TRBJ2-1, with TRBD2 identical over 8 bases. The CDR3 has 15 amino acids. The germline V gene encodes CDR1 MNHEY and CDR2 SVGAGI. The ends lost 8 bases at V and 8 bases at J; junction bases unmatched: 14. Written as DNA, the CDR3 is TGTGCCAGCTCTAGACCCCCAGGACTAGCTGATGAGCAGTTCTTC. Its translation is CASSRPPGLADEQFF.

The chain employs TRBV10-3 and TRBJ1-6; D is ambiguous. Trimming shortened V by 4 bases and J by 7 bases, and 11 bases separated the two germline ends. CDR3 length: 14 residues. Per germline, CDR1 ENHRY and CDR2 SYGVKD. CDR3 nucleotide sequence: TGTGCCATCAGTGTGAGGGAAGGAAATTCACCCCTCCACTTT. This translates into CAISVREGNSPLHF.